The clone carrying this TCR beta chain was found once. This sample was taken from a study of shared clonotypes between healthy human individuals. CD45RO-negative, CCR7-positively selected cells formed the naive CD8 fraction, excluding terminally differentiated effector memory CD45RA+ cells. The CDR3 runs to 21 residues. V shed 2 bases, J shed 2 bases, and the junction held 17 bases outside the gene matches. CDR1 MNHEY and CDR2 SMNVEV come from the germline V gene (reference sequence). Produced via immunoSEQ multiplex PCR; TCRdb's table is partial and in-frame only. The sample gives around 1,900,000 clones, just over 90% of which show up once; more than 1.5% is in the top ten.

The clonotype originates from a man aged 18 to 30 in good health. Some clones in this sample may be carry-over from other donors' samples. This chain links TRBV27 with TRBJ2-3, with 12 bases matching TRBD2. What was sequenced was naive CD8+ T cells from PBMCs. CDR3 loop: CASSLIFITRLAGDLTDTQYF. CDR3 sequence (DNA): TGTGCCAGCAGTTTAATCTTTATAACTCGACTAGCGGGAGATCTCACAGATACGCAGTATTTT.